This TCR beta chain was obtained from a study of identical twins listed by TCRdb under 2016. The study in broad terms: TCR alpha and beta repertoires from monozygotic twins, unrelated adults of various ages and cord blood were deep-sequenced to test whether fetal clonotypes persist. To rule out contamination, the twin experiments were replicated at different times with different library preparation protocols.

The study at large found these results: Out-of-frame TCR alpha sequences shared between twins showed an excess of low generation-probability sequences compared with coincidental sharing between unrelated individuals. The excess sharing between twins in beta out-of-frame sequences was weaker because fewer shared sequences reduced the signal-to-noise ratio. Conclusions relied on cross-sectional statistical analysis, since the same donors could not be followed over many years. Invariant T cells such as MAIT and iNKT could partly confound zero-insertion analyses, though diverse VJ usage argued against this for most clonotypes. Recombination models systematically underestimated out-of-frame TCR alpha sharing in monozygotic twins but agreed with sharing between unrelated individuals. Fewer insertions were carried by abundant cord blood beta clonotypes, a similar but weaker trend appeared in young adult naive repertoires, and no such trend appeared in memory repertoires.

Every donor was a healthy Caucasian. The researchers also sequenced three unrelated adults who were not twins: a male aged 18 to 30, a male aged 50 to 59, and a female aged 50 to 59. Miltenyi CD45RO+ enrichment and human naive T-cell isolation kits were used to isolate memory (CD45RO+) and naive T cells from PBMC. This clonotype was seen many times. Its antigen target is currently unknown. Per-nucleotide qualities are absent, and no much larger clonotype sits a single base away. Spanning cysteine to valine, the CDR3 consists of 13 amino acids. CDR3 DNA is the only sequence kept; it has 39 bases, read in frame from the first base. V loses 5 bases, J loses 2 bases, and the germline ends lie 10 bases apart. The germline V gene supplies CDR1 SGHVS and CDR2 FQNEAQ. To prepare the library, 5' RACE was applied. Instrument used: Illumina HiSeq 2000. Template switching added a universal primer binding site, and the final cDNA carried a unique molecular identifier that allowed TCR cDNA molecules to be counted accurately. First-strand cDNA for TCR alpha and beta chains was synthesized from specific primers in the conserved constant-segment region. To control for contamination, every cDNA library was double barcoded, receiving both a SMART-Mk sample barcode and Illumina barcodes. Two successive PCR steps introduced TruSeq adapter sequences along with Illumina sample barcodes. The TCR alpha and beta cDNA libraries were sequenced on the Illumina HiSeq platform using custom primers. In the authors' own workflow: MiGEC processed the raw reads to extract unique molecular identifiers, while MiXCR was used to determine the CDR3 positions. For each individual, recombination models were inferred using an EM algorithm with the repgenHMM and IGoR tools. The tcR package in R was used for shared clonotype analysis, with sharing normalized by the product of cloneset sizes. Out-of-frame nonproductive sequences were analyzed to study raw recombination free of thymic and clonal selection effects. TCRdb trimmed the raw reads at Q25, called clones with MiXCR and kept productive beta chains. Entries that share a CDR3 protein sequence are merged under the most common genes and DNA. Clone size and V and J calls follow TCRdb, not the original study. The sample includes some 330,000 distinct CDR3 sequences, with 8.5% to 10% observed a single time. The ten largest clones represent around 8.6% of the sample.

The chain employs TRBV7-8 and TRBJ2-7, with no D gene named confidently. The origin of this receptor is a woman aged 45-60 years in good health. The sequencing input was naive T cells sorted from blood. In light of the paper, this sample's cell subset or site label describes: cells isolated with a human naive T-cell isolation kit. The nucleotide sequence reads TGTGCCAGCAGCCCTCTGGCCCCCTACGAGCAGTACGTC. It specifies CASSPLAPYEQYV.